This T cell receptor (beta chain) was identified in a study of CD8 T cells in ankylosing spondylitis. General observations from the study: A TCR beta motif of about 8 highly homologous variants seemed to mark ankylosing spondylitis blood. A subset of motif variants has previously been described in the synovial fluid and blood of reactive arthritis. Relatively scarce in peripheral blood, disease-linked clones were CD8+. Reports say disease-linked clones showed up significantly more in matched ankylosing spondylitis synovial fluid.

Germline V gene sequence: CDR1 MNHEY, CDR2 SMNVEV (reference sequence). The CDR3 has 17 amino acids. The V segment lost 0 bases and the J segment 4 bases; nucleotides outside the gene matches: 6. Library preparation for TCR beta used quantitative 5'-RACE with molecular barcodes. TCRdb used MiXCR to reprocess the 5' RACE reads, holding one entry per CDR3 protein. The table includes 800,000 to 900,000 distinct CDR3 sequences, 12% detected once. A remark on this clonotype: Its specificity is unknown.

The gene calls are TRBV27 and TRBJ2-3; 11 bases line up with TRBD2. The TCR comes from a male donor with ankylosing spondylitis. Sequencing used blood, either unsorted or a sorted T cell fraction (not recorded which). CDR3 residues: CASSLSLAGGGADTQYF. In DNA form, the CDR3 reads TGTGCCAGCAGTTTATCCCTAGCGGGAGGAGGAGCAGATACGCAGTATTTT.